This entry lists 9 T cell receptor beta chains sequenced from one sample in a study of OX40 agonist ivuxolimab in advanced cancers. Preparation of the library involved the immunoSEQ multiplex PCR assay. TCRdb limited this immuneACCESS table to in-frame rearrangements with V and J called. A share of clones is missing; checked studies link under half to unresolved V genes, and the rest is unexplained. This sample holds under 20,000 clones; around 82% were observed only once. Under 35% of the sample is taken by the ten largest. Sequenced here: CD4+ or CD8+ T cells sorted from blood, sampled in a trial of the OX40 agonist ivuxolimab. The receptors here all came from an adult with an advanced solid tumor such as melanoma, head and neck, liver or kidney cancer.

The chain joins TRBV29-1 to TRBJ2-3; D is ambiguous. Germline V gene data show CDR1 as SQVTM and CDR2 as ANQGSEA. The CDR3 is 12 residues long. V shed 6 bases and J shed 1 base, with 8 bases lying between them. The CDR3 coding sequence is TGCAGCGTAATTGAGGGCACAGATACGCAGTATTTT. Its translation: CSVIEGTDTQYF.

The chain combines TRBV7-7 with TRBJ2-7; D might be TRBD1 (6 bases). Trimming stripped 2 bases from V and 0 bases from J, with 11 bases between. The CDR3 is 15 residues long. The germline V gene encodes CDR1 SSHAT and CDR2 FNYEAQ (reference sequence). CDR3 region: CASSLSSGDSYEQYF. For the CDR3, the DNA is TGTGCCAGCAGCTTATCCTCAGGGGACTCCTACGAGCAGTACTTC.

This clone is a singleton in its sample. The chain is built from TRBV28 and TRBJ2-1; TRBD2 matches at 8 bases. This CDR3 is 15 amino acids long. Germline V lookup: CDR1 MDHEN, CDR2 SYDVKM. J lost 9 bases, V lost 6 bases, and 13 bases had no gene match. The CDR3 nucleotides are TGTGCCAGCAGCCCCGGGACTAGAGGGACTCGTGAGCAGTTCTTC. It yields the protein CASSPGTRGTREQFF.

The chain carries TRBV28 and TRBJ1-1; D perhaps matches TRBD1 (6 bases). Germline CDR1 reads MDHEN; CDR2 reads SYDVKM. V was clipped by 3 bases and J by 1 base, with 9 bases between them. This CDR3 is built from 14 residues. As DNA, the CDR3 is TGTGCCAGCAGTTTCCCGACAGGGAACACTGAAGCTTTCTTT. It specifies CASSFPTGNTEAFF. Complete variable domain (other parts from reference TRBV28 and TRBJ1-1): DVKVTQSSRYLVKRTGEKVFLECVQDMDHENMFWYRQDPGLGLRLIYFSYDVKMKEKGDIPEGYSVSREKKERFSLILESASTNQTSMYLCASSFPTGNTEAFFGQGTRLTVV.

The chain has TRBV7-8 and TRBJ1-1; D gene uncertain. V lost 1 base, J lost 1 base, and 4 bases lay in between. This CDR3 region has 13 residues. Germline V gene lookup returns CDR1 SGHVS and CDR2 FQNEAQ. The CDR3 is CASSLERNTEAFF. In DNA form, the CDR3 reads TGTGCCAGCAGCTTAGAGAGGAACACTGAAGCTTTCTTT.

The table lists this clone with a count of one. The V call is TRBV10-3, the J call TRBJ1-2; TRBD1 is a possible D gene (5 bases). Germline values: CDR1 ENHRY, CDR2 SYGVKD. This CDR3 has 17 amino acids. V shed 3 bases and J shed 0 bases, with 17 bases lying between them. The CDR3 nucleotides read TGTGCCATCAGTGACGACAGAGGCGGAGGGTCTAACTATGGCTACACCTTC. Encoded protein: CAISDDRGGGSNYGYTF.

The chain couples TRBV5-4 to TRBJ2-7, with D possibly matching TRBD2 (5 bases). Germline lookup yields CDR1 SGHNT and CDR2 YYREEE (reference sequence). V shed 4 bases and J shed 2 bases, with 13 bases lying between them. The CDR3 has 14 amino acids. The CDR3 reads CASSPRLKPYEQYF. Written as DNA, the CDR3 is TGTGCCAGCAGCCCTCGACTAAAACCCTACGAGCAGTACTTC.

The chain is built from TRBV7-9 and TRBJ2-3; a possible D gene is TRBD1 (6 bases). Trimming removed 5 bases at V and 2 bases at J, with 11 bases between. The V gene's germline CDR1 is SEHNR and CDR2 FQNEAQ (reference sequence). The CDR3 totals 14 residues. CDR3 sequence (DNA): TGTGCCAGCAGCCATACAGGGTTCACAGATACGCAGTATTTT. Translating gives CASSHTGFTDTQYF.

This clone counts as medium-sized. At one end, the junction sequence differs from germline, possibly due to a read error. The genes are TRBV7-2 and TRBJ2-7; TRBD2 matches 10 bases. Germline CDR1 is SGHTA and CDR2 is FQGNSA. This CDR3 comprises 14 residues. As DNA, the CDR3 is TGTGCCAGCAGCATACGGACTAGCGGAGGTCGGCTGAACTTC. Amino acids: CASSIRTSGGRLNF. The entire variable domain, with the rest obtained from reference TRBV7-2 and TRBJ2-7, is as follows: GAGVSQSPSNKVTEKGKDVELRCDPISGHTALYWYRQSLGQGLEFLIYFQGNSAPDKSGLPSDRFSAERTGGSVSTLTIQRTQQEDSAVYLCASSIRTSGGRLNFGPGTRLTVT.